The T cell receptor (beta chain) described here comes from a study of CD8 T cells in Susac syndrome. The RNA, 0.5 to 1 ug, was put through reverse transcription using random hexamers. In TCRdb, the immunoSEQ multiplex PCR reads were re-called with MiXCR into one record per CDR3 protein. Here the sample spans 100,000 to 150,000 distinct CDR3 sequences, over 75% being singletons. The CDR3 has 16 amino acids. Germline-derived CDR1 and CDR2 are SGDLS and YYNGEE. Trimming shortened V by 0 bases and J by 0 bases, and 12 bases separated the two germline ends. The chain joins TRBV9 to TRBJ1-2; possible D gene TRBD1, 5 bases. This sequence was found in a human donor with multiple sclerosis. The sequencing sample was made of CD8+ T cells from PBMCs. The CDR3 nucleotides read TGTGCCAGCAGCGTAGTGGTGGGGCTAGCTAACTATGGCTACACCTTC. Translated: CASSVVVGLANYGYTF. Together with reference TRBV9 and TRBJ1-2, the CDR3 gives the full variable domain: DSGVTQTPKHLITATGQRVTLRCSPRSGDLSVYWYQQSLDQGLQFLIQYYNGEERAKGNILERFSAQQFPDLHSELNLSSLELGDSALYFCASSVVVGLANYGYTFGSGTRLTVV.